This T cell receptor beta chain emerged from a study of blood T cells in healthy people across ages. Donors were systemically healthy Caucasian individuals from Russia aged about 6 to 90 years. The CDR3 spans 14 residues, counting both ends. The germline V gene has CDR1 SQVTM and CDR2 ANQGSEA. Then a second PCR, running about 6 to 12 cycles, was carried out with a sample-barcoded 5' primer and a J-beta primer mix. TCRdb re-analysed the 5' RACE reads in MiXCR, keeping a single row per CDR3 protein. The sample has 730,000 or so distinct CDR3 sequences, roughly 45% seen once; the top ten hold about 20%. Study results and limitations: The CMV status of each donor remained undetermined, and this could have confounded shifts in expanded clonotypes. Strongly correlated with naive T cell percentage was TCR beta diversity.

Remarks on this clonotype: The target antigen is unknown. The limits of the CDR3 on the DNA are not certain, so only TCRdb's listed CDR3 is given.

The gene calls are TRBV29-1 and TRBJ1-2; TRBD1 is taken as the D call from the table, unchecked against the DNA. This TCR was recovered from a woman aged 60-75 years in good health. The sequenced sample consisted of blood. CDR3 protein: CSVGLGAENYGFTF.